A selection of T cell receptor beta chains follows, all from one sample in a study of T cells after yellow fever vaccination. TCRdb passed the 5' RACE reads through MiXCR, listing each CDR3 protein once. The table shows under 150,000 distinct CDR3 sequences, with roughly 8% occurring only once. This sample comprised CD4+ T cells sorted from PBMCs, obtained 5 days after the yellow fever booster vaccination. These receptors all stem from a man aged 25-45 years who received the YFV17D yellow fever vaccine. CDR3s include the opening cysteine and the closing phenylalanine or tryptophan. D genes are given only for firm matches. Where a row states a size, it is once, few, many or the class of an expanded clone; other rows omit it.

>TRBJ1-1|.|12|many|TRBV10-3
CAISESRTEAFF
>TRBJ2-5|.|14|many|TRBV10-3
CAISDTDNQETQYF
>TRBJ2-5|.|15|many|TRBV7-2
CASSLEYPLQETQYF
>TRBJ2-1|TRBD2|16|many|TRBV5-1
CASSPTSGGAYNEQFF
>TRBJ2-5|.|13|many|TRBV14
CASSLTVRETQYF
>TRBJ2-4|.|16|few|TRBV20-1
CCARGDASWGKNIQYF
>TRBJ2-1|.|15|few|TRBV18
CASSPQTGSYNEQFF
>TRBJ2-1|TRBD1|17|few|TRBV7-2
CASSWDRGLNLGNEQFF
>TRBJ2-1|.|19|few|TRBV11-1
CASSLDNWGSSGSYNEQFF
>TRBJ2-7|TRBD1|13|many|TRBV29-1
CSVEGQAPDEQYF
>TRBJ2-2|.|16|many|TRBV20-1
CSASSFTGENTGELFF
>TRBJ1-5|.|15|many|TRBV29-1
CSVTHGGAGNQPQHF
>TRBJ2-3|TRBD1|17|many|TRBV5-1
CASSQGQPAASTDTQYF
>TRBJ1-5|.|14|many|TRBV12-3/TRBV12-4
CASSVGGGNQPQHF
>TRBJ2-7|TRBD2|17|.|TRBV6-1
CASRPRRKAGDAYEQYF
>TRBJ1-4|.|14|.|TRBV7-2
CASSLSRGNEKLFF
>TRBJ1-3|.|16|few|TRBV9
CASSVDQGSSGNTIYF
>TRBJ2-1|.|13|many|TRBV6-2/TRBV6-3
CASSYSKYNEQFF
>TRBJ1-1|.|13|many|TRBV5-1
CASSLGPDTEAFF
>TRBJ2-1|.|15|.|TRBV4-2
CAMGPRLPWDNEQFF
>TRBJ2-7|.|14|.|TRBV4-2
CASSGRGPVDEQYF
>TRBJ2-7|.|14|many|TRBV6-5
CASIQGRGAYEQYF
>TRBJ1-4|.|14|many|TRBV10-3
CAISASGTNEKLFF
>TRBJ2-7|TRBD2|15|many|TRBV10-2
CASRGISGSSYEQYF
>TRBJ2-5|TRBD1|15|many|TRBV10-2
CASSRGTGNQETQYF
>TRBJ1-2|.|13|many|TRBV5-1
CASSLGRNYGYTF
>TRBJ2-1|.|17|many|TRBV6-2/TRBV6-3
CASSYSNRGRYYNEQFF
>TRBJ2-5|TRBD1|16|.|TRBV7-2
CASSFQTGGRGETQYF
>TRBJ1-2|TRBD1|14|many|TRBV7-2
CASSSGTGSIGYTF
>TRBJ2-7|.|15|many|TRBV6-1
CASGDLGGLSYEQYF
>TRBJ1-4|TRBD1|14|few|TRBV9
CASSYGTGYEKLFF
>TRBJ2-5|.|14|many|TRBV20-1
CSANSPGRVETQYF